What follows describes a single TCR beta chain. What it binds is unknown. This sample stems from a study of identical twins. General study results and limits: Beta out-of-frame twin sharing showed a weaker excess. The conclusions drew on cross-sectional statistical analysis instead of tracking the same donors.

The germline V gene has CDR1 DFQATT and CDR2 SNEGSKA (reference sequence). This CDR3 spans 17 amino acids. V shed 6 bases, J shed 0 bases, and the junction held 13 bases outside the gene matches. MiXCR, run by TCRdb on the 5' RACE reads, gives a single entry per CDR3 protein. Among around 340,000 distinct CDR3 sequences listed, roughly 9% were seen once. Sequencing was performed on naive T cells sorted from blood. V gene TRBV20-1 combines with J gene TRBJ2-1; 8 bases match TRBD2. The receptor's source is a woman aged 45 to 65 in good health. The CDR3 region is CSASERRGTSSYNEQFF. DNA of the CDR3: TGCAGTGCCTCTGAGAGGCGAGGGACTAGCTCCTACAATGAGCAGTTCTTC.